This TCR beta chain was captured in a study of T cell repertoires in cytomegalovirus infection. Trimming shortened V by 8 bases and J by 4 bases, and 15 bases separated the two germline ends. The CDR3 runs to 14 residues. Germline V CDR1 and CDR2: LNHDA, SQIVND (reference sequence). Points on this clonotype: The antigen is undetermined.

TCRdb redid the calling of the reads with MiXCR, one entry per CDR3 protein. The sample holds some 350,000 distinct CDR3 sequences; about 32% are singletons and the top ten take less than 15%. This receptor was taken from a human donor in good health (CMV status not recorded). Some clones in this sample may be carry-over from other donors' samples. Sequencing was performed on cultured PBMCs, taken from culture after CMV antigen stimulation. The V gene is TRBV19, the J gene TRBJ2-1; possibly TRBD1 or TRBD2 for D (5 bases each). CDR3 residues: CASLGDPGYNEQFF. The CDR3 DNA reads as TGTGCCAGTTTGGGGGATCCGGGGTACAATGAGCAGTTCTTC.